The clone carrying this T cell receptor (beta chain) has at least ten counts. These data originate in a study of identical twins. TCRdb re-derived calls from the 5' RACE reads in MiXCR, one entry per CDR3 protein. The profile shows about 390,000 distinct CDR3 sequences, approximately 9.1% of them singletons. Sample: naive T cells sorted from blood. The TCR sequence derives from a woman in her forties or fifties in good health.

For the CDR3, the DNA is TGCAGTGCTAGAGATGAGTCCTCTGGGGCCAACGTCCTGACTTTC. Encoded protein: CSARDESSGANVLTF. The chain recombines TRBV20-1 with TRBJ2-6; no definite D call. Germline V gene data show CDR1 as DFQATT and CDR2 as SNEGSKA (reference sequence). The CDR3 runs to 15 residues. Trimming removed 0 bases at V and 0 bases at J, with 6 bases between.